Below, 8 T cell receptor beta chains from the same sample are listed, as sequenced in a study of blood T cell repertoires in COVID-19. TCRdb's table, derived via immunoSEQ multiplex PCR, lists solely in-frame clones and lacks some. This sample yields roughly 110,000 clones, of which 75% to 85% are seen a single time; about 10% belongs to the top ten. The sample consisted of peripheral blood. The receptors here all came from a human donor in a cohort sampled during active COVID-19.

The genes are TRBV9 and TRBJ2-7; D is perhaps TRBD1 (6 bases). This CDR3 comprises 14 residues. V was shortened by 3 bases and J by 4 bases, with 14 bases between the two germline ends. CDR1 is SGDLS, CDR2 YYNGEE, per germline. The CDR3 region has the DNA TGTGCCAGCAGCGCCCAGAGGGGGTCGTACGAGCAGTACTTC. Protein: CASSAQRGSYEQYF. Filled out from reference TRBV9 and TRBJ2-7, the complete variable domain reads DSGVTQTPKHLITATGQRVTLRCSPRSGDLSVYWYQQSLDQGLQFLIQYYNGEERAKGNILERFSAQQFPDLHSELNLSSLELGDSALYFCASSAQRGSYEQYFGPGTRLTVT.

V gene TRBV5-1 combines with J gene TRBJ2-1, with 9 bases that match TRBD2. After removal of 1 base from V and 8 bases from J, the junction contained 7 bases not matched to a gene. The CDR3 is 15 residues long. CDR1 is SGHRS and CDR2 is YFSETQ in the germline V gene. The CDR3: CASSLRLAGPYEQFF. For the CDR3, the DNA is TGCGCCAGCAGCTTGCGGCTAGCGGGGCCGTATGAGCAGTTCTTC.

This clone was recorded a few times. The CDR3 nucleotides read TGTGCCAGCAGCCTCCGAGGTGAAGCTTTCTTT. Translated: CASSLRGEAFF. The V gene is TRBV7-6, the J gene TRBJ1-1; D is undetermined. The germline gives CDR1 SGHVS, CDR2 FNYEAQ. The CDR3 extends over 11 amino acids. The ends were cut back, 5 bases at V and 7 bases at J, with 8 bases in the middle.

This clone was detected once. This chain links TRBV7-8 with TRBJ2-7; D is possibly TRBD1 (6 bases). Trimming pared 1 base from V and 3 bases from J, leaving 10 bases between. The CDR3 is 14 amino acids. Germline V gene sequence: CDR1 SGHVS, CDR2 FQNEAQ. CDR3 DNA sequence: TGTGCCAGCAGCTTAGAATCAGGGGTCTACGAGCAGTACTTC. Amino acid sequence: CASSLESGVYEQYF. Using reference TRBV7-8 and TRBJ2-7 for the parts outside the CDR3, the full variable domain is GAGVSQSPRYKVAKRGQDVALRCDPISGHVSLFWYQQALGQGPEFLTYFQNEAQLDKSGLPSDRFFAERPEGSVSTLKIQRTQQEDSAVYLCASSLESGVYEQYFGPGTRLTVT.

This chain uses TRBV6-5 with TRBJ2-3, with 13 bases aligning to TRBD2. V lost 6 bases and J lost 6; bases outside the gene matches: 6. Germline CDR1 reads MNHEY; CDR2 reads SVGAGI. This CDR3 spans 15 amino acids. The DNA of the CDR3 is TGTGCCAGCAGAACTAGCGGGGGGGCTTCGGATACGCAGTATTTT. This codes for CASRTSGGASDTQYF.

The chain carries TRBV10-3 and TRBJ2-7; D may be TRBD2 (6 bases). From germline, CDR1 is ENHRY and CDR2 SYGVKD. The CDR3 runs to 15 residues. The V end was cut by 3 bases, the J end by 4 bases, with 16 bases between. The CDR3 nucleotides read TGTGCCATCAGTGAAAGGGCGGGAATGGGGTACGAGCAGTACTTC. As protein: CAISERAGMGYEQYF.

The chain carries TRBV18 and TRBJ2-3; D is unclear. The CDR3 length is 14 residues. The ends were cut back, 0 bases at V and 6 bases at J, with 10 bases in the middle. Germline V gene lookup returns CDR1 KGHSH and CDR2 LQKENI. The CDR3 sequence is CASSPPQSRDTQYF. The CDR3 DNA is TGTGCCAGCTCACCACCCCAATCGAGGGATACGCAGTATTTT.

The chain has TRBV28 and TRBJ2-7; 7 nucleotides line up with TRBD1. Trimming cost V 5 bases and J 3 bases; bases outside gene matches: 10. The CDR3 is 15 amino acids. The germline gives CDR1 MDHEN, CDR2 SYDVKM. The CDR3 sequence is CASSRPRQGRYEQYF. Written as DNA, the CDR3 is TGTGCCAGCAGTCGCCCCCGACAGGGCCGCTACGAGCAGTACTTC.